Shown below are 14 T cell receptor beta chains from a single sample sequenced in a study of CD8 T cells in ankylosing spondylitis. These receptors' targets are unknown. Each CDR3 protein gets one entry after TCRdb re-called the 5' RACE reads with MiXCR. The data show about 480,000 distinct CDR3 sequences, 17% seen once. Study observations and caveats: Roughly 8 highly homologous variants made up a TCR beta motif, and this motif appeared characteristic of ankylosing spondylitis blood.

Material: blood, either unsorted or a sorted T cell fraction (not recorded which). The receptors originated from a male donor with ankylosing spondylitis.

The rearrangement uses TRBV20-1 and TRBJ1-3, with a possible D match to TRBD1 (6 bases). This CDR3 region has 14 residues. Between the trimmed V and J ends, which lost 3 bases and 4 bases, there was a span of 13 bases. Germline V gives CDR1 DFQATT, CDR2 SNEGSKA (reference sequence). DNA of the CDR3: TGCAGTGCTAGGAGGGGGGGGCTCGGAAACACCATATATTTT. This translates into CSARRGGLGNTIYF.

This clonotype was picked up a small number of times. The rearrangement joins TRBV10-3 to TRBJ2-2; 7 bases are shared with TRBD2. Trimming removed 7 bases from V and 7 bases from J; junction bases left unmatched: 15. The germline CDR1 and CDR2 sequences are ENHRY and SYGVKD. The CDR3 is 16 residues long. The CDR3 nucleotides read TGTGCCATCAAAGTTGGGCTAGCGGTCACGGGCGGGGAGCTGTTTTTT. It translates to CAIKVGLAVTGGELFF.

This clonotype was counted only a few times. The chain combines TRBV20-1 with TRBJ2-7; possibly TRBD1 for D (5 bases). The V and J ends lost 2 bases and 2 bases respectively, with 13 bases between them. From germline, CDR1 is DFQATT and CDR2 SNEGSKA (reference sequence). The CDR3 is 14 residues long. CDR3 loop: CSARSQGNAYEQYF. DNA for the CDR3: TGCAGTGCTAGATCCCAGGGTAACGCCTACGAGCAGTACTTC.

The rearrangement uses TRBV6-2 or TRBV6-3 and TRBJ2-3; no definite D call. V lost 2 bases and J 10 bases, leaving 10 bases between the germline ends. Germline V CDR1 and CDR2: MNHEY, SVGEGT. The CDR3 runs 12 residues. The CDR3 loop reads CASSYRREAQYF. Written as DNA, the CDR3 is TGTGCCAGCAGTTACCGGCGAGAAGCGCAGTATTTT.

The chain couples TRBV5-1 to TRBJ1-5, with 10 bases that match TRBD1. The V and J ends lost 4 bases and 6 bases, in that order; junction bases with no gene match: 7. The CDR3 contains 15 residues. The germline gives CDR1 SGHRS, CDR2 YFSETQ. The CDR3 here is CASSLTGGFGQPQHF. In nucleotides, the CDR3 is TGCGCCAGCAGCCTGACAGGGGGCTTTGGTCAGCCCCAGCATTTT.

Only a few counts were recorded for this clonotype. The chain employs TRBV6-5 and TRBJ2-1; D unclear. CDR3 length equals 14 residues. Germline V CDR1 and CDR2: MNHEY, SVGAGI. Trimming left V 2 bases short and J 2 bases short, with 7 bases between. CDR3 region: CASSYGKTYNEQFF. DNA for the CDR3: TGTGCCAGCAGTTACGGGAAGACCTACAATGAGCAGTTCTTC.

This clonotype was detected only a few times. The rearrangement uses TRBV5-8 and TRBJ2-1; 8 bases are a match to TRBD1. The CDR3 sequence is 17 residues long. The V and J ends lost 4 bases and 0 bases, in that order; junction bases with no gene match: 9. Germline loops: CDR1 SGHTS, CDR2 YDEGEE. CDR3 sequence reads: CASSEGQVRSSYNEQFF. The CDR3 DNA follows: TGTGCCAGCAGCGAGGGACAGGTTAGGAGCTCCTACAATGAGCAGTTCTTC.

The chain employs TRBV20-1 and TRBJ2-1, with 7 nucleotides matching TRBD2. The CDR3 is 15 residues long. In germline, CDR1 is DFQATT, CDR2 SNEGSKA (reference sequence). V shed 1 base and J 4 bases; nucleotides not matched to a gene: 7. For the CDR3, the DNA is TGCAGTGCTAGAGCGCTAGCGGCCGGATACAATGAGCAGTTCTTC. Its protein product is CSARALAAGYNEQFF.

The rearrangement joins TRBV20-1 to TRBJ2-5, with 12 nucleotides matching TRBD2. The germline gives CDR1 DFQATT, CDR2 SNEGSKA (reference sequence). V gave up 2 bases and J gave up 5 bases; unmatched junction bases: 6. There are 15 residues in the CDR3. Here the CDR3 DNA reads TGCAGTGCTAGATCACTAGCGGGGGGTCACGAGACCCAGTACTTC. It codes for CSARSLAGGHETQYF.

CDR3 loop: CASSYYGSNTEAFF. CDR3 in DNA: TGTGCCAGCAGTTACTACGGATCCAACACTGAAGCTTTCTTT. The chain links TRBV6-5 to TRBJ1-1, with unresolved D. Trimming cost V 1 base and J 2 bases, with 8 bases left between them. This CDR3 comprises 14 residues. Germline CDR1 is MNHEY and CDR2 is SVGAGI.

This clonotype was counted only a few times. The CDR3 is CSAKVAYF. The DNA for the CDR3 is TGCAGTGCTAAGGTGGCGTACTTC. The V and J genes are TRBV20-1 and TRBJ2-7; D not certain. The germline V gene has CDR1 DFQATT and CDR2 SNEGSKA (reference sequence). The V end lost 4 bases, the J end lost 12 bases, and 7 bases lay between the germline ends. The CDR3 consists of 8 residues.

This clonotype has only a few counts. The chain employs TRBV18 and TRBJ1-1, with D perhaps matching TRBD1 (5 bases). Germline CDR1 and CDR2: KGHSH and LQKENI. V was shortened by 4 bases and J by 5 bases, with 14 bases between the two germline ends. The CDR3 length is 14 residues. CDR3: CASSLNRRGTEAFF. CDR3 bases: TGTGCCAGCTCACTAAACAGACGGGGGACTGAAGCTTTCTTT.

The chain is built from TRBV19 and TRBJ2-7; D gene uncertain. CDR3 length: 12 residues. Trimming shortened V by 2 bases and J by 7 bases, and 9 bases separated the two germline ends. Germline assignment: CDR1 LNHDA and CDR2 SQIVND (reference sequence). CDR3 bases: TGTGCCAGTAGTATAAGGGCCGGGGAGCAGTACTTC. Translated, it gives CASSIRAGEQYF.

This clonotype appeared a few times. This chain joins TRBV9 and TRBJ2-1; 8 nucleotides agree with TRBD2. Germline CDR1 is SGDLS and CDR2 is YYNGEE. The CDR3 contains 13 residues. V was clipped by 7 bases and J by 8 bases; unmatched bases: 8. For the CDR3, the DNA is TGTGCCAGCGGGAGCGGGAGTGGGTATGAGCAGTTCTTC. The encoded protein is CASGSGSGYEQFF. The full variable domain, its missing parts supplied by reference TRBV9 and TRBJ2-1, is DSGVTQTPKHLITATGQRVTLRCSPRSGDLSVYWYQQSLDQGLQFLIQYYNGEERAKGNILERFSAQQFPDLHSELNLSSLELGDSALYFCASGSGSGYEQFFGPGTRLTVL.